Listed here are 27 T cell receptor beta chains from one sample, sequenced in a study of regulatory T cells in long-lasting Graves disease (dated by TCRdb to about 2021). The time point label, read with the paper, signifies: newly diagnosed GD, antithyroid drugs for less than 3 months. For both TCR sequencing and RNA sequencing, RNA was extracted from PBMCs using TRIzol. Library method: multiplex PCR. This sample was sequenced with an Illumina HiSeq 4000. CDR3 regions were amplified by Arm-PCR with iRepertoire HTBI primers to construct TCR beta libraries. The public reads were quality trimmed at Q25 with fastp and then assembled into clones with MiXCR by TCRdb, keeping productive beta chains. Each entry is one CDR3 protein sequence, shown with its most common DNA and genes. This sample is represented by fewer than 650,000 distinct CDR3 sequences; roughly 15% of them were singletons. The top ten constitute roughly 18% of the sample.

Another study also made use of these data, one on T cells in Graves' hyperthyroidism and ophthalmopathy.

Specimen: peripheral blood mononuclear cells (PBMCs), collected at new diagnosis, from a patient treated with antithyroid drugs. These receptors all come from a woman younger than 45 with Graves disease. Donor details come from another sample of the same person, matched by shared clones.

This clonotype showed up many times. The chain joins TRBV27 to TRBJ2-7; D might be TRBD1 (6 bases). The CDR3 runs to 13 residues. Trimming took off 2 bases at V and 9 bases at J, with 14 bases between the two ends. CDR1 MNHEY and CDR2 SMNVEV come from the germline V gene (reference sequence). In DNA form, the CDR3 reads TGTGCCAGCAGTTTAGTCGGCCCAGGGGTGCAGTACTTC. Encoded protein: CASSLVGPGVQYF.

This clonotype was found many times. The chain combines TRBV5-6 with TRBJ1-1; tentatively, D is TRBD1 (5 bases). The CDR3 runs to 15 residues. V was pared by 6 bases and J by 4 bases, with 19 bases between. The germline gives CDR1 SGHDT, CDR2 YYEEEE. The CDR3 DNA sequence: TGTGCCAGCACTATGAAGAGGGGATGGGCCACTGAAGCTTTCTTT. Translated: CASTMKRGWATEAFF.

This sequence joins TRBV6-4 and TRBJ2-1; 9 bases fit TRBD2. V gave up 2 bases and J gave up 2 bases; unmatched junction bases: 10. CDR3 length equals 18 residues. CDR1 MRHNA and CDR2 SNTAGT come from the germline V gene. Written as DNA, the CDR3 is TGTGCCAGCAGTGACCCTTTTAGCGGGAGAGGGGCCTACAATGAGCAGTTCTTC. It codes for CASSDPFSGRGAYNEQFF.

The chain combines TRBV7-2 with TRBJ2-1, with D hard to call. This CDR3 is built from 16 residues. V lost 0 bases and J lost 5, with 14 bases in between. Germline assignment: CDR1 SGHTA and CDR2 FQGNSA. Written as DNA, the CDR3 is TGTGCCAGCAGCTTAGCGCTCTTGGCTGGAAACAATGAGCAGTTCTTC. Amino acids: CASSLALLAGNNEQFF. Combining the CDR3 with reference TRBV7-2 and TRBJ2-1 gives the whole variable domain GAGVSQSPSNKVTEKGKDVELRCDPISGHTALYWYRQSLGQGLEFLIYFQGNSAPDKSGLPSDRFSAERTGGSVSTLTIQRTQQEDSAVYLCASSLALLAGNNEQFFGPGTRLTVL.

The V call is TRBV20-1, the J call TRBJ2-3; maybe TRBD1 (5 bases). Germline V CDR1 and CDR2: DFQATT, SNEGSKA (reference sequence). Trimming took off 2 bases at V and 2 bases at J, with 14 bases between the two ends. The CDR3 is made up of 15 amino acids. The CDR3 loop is CSARNMVGLTDTQYF. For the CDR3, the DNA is TGCAGTGCTAGAAACATGGTGGGGCTCACAGATACGCAGTATTTT.

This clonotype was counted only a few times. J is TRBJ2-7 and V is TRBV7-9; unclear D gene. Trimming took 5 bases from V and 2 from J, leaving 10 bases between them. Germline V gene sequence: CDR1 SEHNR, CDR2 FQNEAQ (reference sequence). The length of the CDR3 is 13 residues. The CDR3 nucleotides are TGTGCCAGCAGCGCAGGACCCCCCTACGAGCAGTACTTC. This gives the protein CASSAGPPYEQYF.

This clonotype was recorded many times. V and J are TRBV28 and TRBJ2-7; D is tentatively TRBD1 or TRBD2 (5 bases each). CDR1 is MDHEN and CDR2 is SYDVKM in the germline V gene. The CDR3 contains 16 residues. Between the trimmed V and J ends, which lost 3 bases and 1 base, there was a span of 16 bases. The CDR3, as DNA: TGTGCCAGCAGTTTCATGGGGACGGCCCTATCCTACGAGCAGTACTTC. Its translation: CASSFMGTALSYEQYF.

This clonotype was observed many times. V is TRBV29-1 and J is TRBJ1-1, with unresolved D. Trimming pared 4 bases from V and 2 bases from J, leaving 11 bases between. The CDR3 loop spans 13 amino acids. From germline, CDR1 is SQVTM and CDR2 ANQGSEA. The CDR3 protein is CSVGGGFNTEAFF. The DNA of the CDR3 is TGCAGCGTTGGCGGCGGATTTAACACTGAAGCTTTCTTT.

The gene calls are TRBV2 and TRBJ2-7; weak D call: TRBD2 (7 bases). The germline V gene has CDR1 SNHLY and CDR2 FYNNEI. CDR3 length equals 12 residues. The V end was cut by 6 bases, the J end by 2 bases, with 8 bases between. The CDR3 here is CASRGGAYEQYF. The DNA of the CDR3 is TGTGCCAGCAGAGGGGGGGCCTACGAGCAGTACTTC.

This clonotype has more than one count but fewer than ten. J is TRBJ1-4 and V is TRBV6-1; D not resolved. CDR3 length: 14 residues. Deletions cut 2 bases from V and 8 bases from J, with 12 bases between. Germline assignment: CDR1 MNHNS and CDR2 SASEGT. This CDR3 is CASSEPNAREKLFF. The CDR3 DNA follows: TGTGCCAGCAGTGAACCCAATGCTCGGGAAAAACTGTTTTTT.

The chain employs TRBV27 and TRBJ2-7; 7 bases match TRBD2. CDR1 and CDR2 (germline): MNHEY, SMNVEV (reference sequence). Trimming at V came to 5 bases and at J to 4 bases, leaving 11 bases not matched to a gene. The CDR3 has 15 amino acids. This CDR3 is CASSNSPLALYEQYF. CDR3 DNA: TGTGCCAGCAGTAACTCGCCACTAGCGTTATACGAGCAGTACTTC.

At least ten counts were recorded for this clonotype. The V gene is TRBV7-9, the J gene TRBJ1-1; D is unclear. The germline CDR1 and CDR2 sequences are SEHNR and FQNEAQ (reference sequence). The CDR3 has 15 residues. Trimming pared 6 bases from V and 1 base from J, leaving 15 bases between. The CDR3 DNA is TGTGCCAGCAGTCCGACCGTCCCGAAGAACACTGAAGCTTTCTTT. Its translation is CASSPTVPKNTEAFF.

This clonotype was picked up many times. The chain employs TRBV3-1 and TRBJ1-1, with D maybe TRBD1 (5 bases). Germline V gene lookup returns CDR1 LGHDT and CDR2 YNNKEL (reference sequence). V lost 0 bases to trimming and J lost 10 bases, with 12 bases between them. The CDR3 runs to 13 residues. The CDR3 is CASSQDMYQGAFF. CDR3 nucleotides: TGTGCCAGCAGCCAAGACATGTACCAGGGAGCTTTCTTT.

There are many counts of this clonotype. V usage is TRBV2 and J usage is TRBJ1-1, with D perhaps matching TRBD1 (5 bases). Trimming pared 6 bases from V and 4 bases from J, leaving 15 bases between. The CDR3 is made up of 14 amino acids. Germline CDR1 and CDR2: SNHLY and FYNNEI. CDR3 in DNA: TGTGCCAGCAGCTGGGGGGAGGTCCTCACTGAAGCTTTCTTT. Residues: CASSWGEVLTEAFF.

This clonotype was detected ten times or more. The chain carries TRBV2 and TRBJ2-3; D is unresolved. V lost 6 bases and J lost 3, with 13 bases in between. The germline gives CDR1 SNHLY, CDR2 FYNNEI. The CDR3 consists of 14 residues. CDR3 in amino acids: CASSPTSITDTQYF. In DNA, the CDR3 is TGTGCCAGCAGCCCGACAAGCATAACAGATACGCAGTATTTT.

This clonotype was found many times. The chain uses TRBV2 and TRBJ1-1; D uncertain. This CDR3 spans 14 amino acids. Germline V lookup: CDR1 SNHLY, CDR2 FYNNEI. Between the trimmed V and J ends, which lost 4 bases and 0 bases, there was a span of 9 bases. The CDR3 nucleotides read TGTGCCAGCAGTGTTTCCATTATGAACACTGAAGCTTTCTTT. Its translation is CASSVSIMNTEAFF.

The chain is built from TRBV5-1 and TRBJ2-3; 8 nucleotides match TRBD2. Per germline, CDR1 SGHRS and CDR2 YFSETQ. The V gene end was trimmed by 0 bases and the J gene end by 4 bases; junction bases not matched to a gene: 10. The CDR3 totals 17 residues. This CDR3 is CASSLGASGRGADTQYF. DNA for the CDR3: TGCGCCAGCAGCTTGGGTGCTAGCGGGCGAGGTGCAGATACGCAGTATTTT.

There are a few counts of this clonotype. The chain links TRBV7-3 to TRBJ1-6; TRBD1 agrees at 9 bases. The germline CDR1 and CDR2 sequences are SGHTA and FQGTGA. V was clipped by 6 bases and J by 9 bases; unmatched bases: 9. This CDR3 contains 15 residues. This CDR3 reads CASSPTGGGISPLHF. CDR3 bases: TGTGCCAGCAGTCCGACAGGGGGGGGAATTTCACCCCTCCACTTT.

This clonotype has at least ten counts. This chain's CDR3 is CASNLETGRRRGYTF. Here the CDR3 DNA reads TGTGCCAGCAACCTGGAAACAGGGAGGCGGCGGGGCTACACCTTC. The chain combines TRBV28 with TRBJ1-2, with a weak D call TRBD1 (6 bases). The CDR3 is 15 residues long. V shed 7 bases and J shed 8 bases, with 23 bases lying between them. In germline, CDR1 is MDHEN, CDR2 SYDVKM.

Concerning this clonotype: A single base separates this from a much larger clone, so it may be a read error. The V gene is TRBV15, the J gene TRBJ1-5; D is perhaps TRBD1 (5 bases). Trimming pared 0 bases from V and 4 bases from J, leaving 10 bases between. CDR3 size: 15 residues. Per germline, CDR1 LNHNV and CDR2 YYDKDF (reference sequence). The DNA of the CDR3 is TGTGCCACCAGCAGAGATGCAGGGCCAAATCAGCCCCAGCATTTT. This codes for CATSRDAGPNQPQHF.

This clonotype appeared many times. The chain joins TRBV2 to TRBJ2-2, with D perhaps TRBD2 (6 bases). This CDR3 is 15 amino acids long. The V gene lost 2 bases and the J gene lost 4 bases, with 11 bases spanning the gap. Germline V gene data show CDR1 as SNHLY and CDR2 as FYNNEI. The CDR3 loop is CASSERGSVTGELFF. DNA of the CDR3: TGTGCCAGCAGTGAACGGGGGAGTGTCACCGGGGAGCTGTTTTTT.

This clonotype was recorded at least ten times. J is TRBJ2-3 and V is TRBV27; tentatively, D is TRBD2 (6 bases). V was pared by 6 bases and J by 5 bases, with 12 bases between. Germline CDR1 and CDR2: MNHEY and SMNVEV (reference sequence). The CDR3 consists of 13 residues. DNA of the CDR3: TGTGCCAGCAGCCCCCGGGGGAGAGATACGCAGTATTTT. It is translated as CASSPRGRDTQYF.

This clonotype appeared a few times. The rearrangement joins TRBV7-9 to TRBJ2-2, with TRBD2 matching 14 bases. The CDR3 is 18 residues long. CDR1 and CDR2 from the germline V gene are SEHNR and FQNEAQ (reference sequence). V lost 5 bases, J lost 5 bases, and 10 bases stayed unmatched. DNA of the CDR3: TGTGCCAGCAGCCCCCTTCGACTAGCGGGAGGGCAAACCGGGGAGCTGTTTTTT. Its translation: CASSPLRLAGGQTGELFF. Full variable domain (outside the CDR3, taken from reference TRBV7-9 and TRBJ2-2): DTGVSQNPRHKITKRGQNVTFRCDPISEHNRLYWYRQTLGQGPEFLTYFQNEAQLEKSRLLSDRFSAERPKGSFSTLEIQRTEQGDSAMYLCASSPLRLAGGQTGELFFGEGSRLTVL.

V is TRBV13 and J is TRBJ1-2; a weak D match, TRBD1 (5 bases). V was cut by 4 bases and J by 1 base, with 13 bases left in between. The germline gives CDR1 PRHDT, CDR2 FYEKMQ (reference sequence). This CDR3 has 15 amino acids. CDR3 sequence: CASSSNRGVNYGYTF. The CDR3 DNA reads TGTGCCAGCAGCTCCAATAGGGGAGTTAACTATGGCTACACCTTC.

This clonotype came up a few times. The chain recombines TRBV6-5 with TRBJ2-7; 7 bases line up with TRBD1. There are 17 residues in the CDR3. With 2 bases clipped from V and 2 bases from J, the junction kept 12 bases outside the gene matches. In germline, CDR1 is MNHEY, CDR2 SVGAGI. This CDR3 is CASSYARDSTNTYEQYF. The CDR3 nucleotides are TGTGCCAGCAGTTACGCTCGGGACAGCACTAATACCTACGAGCAGTACTTC.

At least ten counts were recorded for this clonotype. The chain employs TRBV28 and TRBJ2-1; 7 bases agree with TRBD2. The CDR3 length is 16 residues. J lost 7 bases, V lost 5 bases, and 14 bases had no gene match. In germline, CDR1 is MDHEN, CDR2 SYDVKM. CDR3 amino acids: CASSRTGPSGPNEQFF. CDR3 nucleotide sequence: TGTGCCAGCAGTCGCACCGGGCCTAGCGGCCCTAATGAGCAGTTCTTC.

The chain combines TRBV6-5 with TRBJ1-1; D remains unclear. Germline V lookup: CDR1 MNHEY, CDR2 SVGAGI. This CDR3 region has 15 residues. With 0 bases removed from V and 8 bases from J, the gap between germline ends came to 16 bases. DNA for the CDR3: TGTGCCAGCAGTTACTCCCTGATCCGAGTTCGCGAAGCTTTCTTT. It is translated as CASSYSLIRVREAFF.